Below, 29 T cell receptor beta chains from the same sample are listed, as sequenced in a study of blood T cell repertoires in COVID-19. Method: immunoSEQ multiplex PCR; TCRdb's copy keeps in-frame clones and lacks some. Here the sample spans 250,000 to 300,000 clones, around 90% being singletons. The sequenced material came from PBMCs or T cells enriched from blood (not recorded which). These receptor sequences come from a woman aged 25 to 39 who had recovered from COVID-19.

J is TRBJ2-3 and V is TRBV6-5, with unresolved D. Trimming shortened V by 4 bases and J by 1 base, and 6 bases separated the two germline ends. The CDR3 is made up of 13 amino acids. Germline CDR1 MNHEY, CDR2 SVGAGI. The CDR3 bases are TGTGCCAGCAGTTCCCAGGGCACAGATACGCAGTATTTT. Translating it yields CASSSQGTDTQYF.

J is TRBJ2-2 and V is TRBV6-2 or TRBV6-3; 9 nucleotides match TRBD2. This CDR3 contains 16 residues. Germline trimming cut 0 bases from V and 5 bases from J; bases unmatched to any gene: 4. CDR1 MNHEY and CDR2 SVGEGT come from the germline V gene. The CDR3 DNA reads as TGTGCCAGCAGTTACTCAGGGACTAGCTCTACCGGGGAGCTGTTTTTT. Translating gives CASSYSGTSSTGELFF.

The V and J genes are TRBV2 and TRBJ2-3, with TRBD2 as a possible D gene (5 bases). This CDR3 comprises 14 residues. Germline values: CDR1 SNHLY, CDR2 FYNNEI. The germline V and J ends were trimmed by 6 bases and 4 bases, with 14 bases remaining between them. CDR3 DNA: TGTGCCAGCAGGGACCTGGGGAGTGCAGATACGCAGTATTTT. Its protein is CASRDLGSADTQYF.

The chain uses TRBV9 and TRBJ2-1; no firm D call. V was clipped by 0 bases and J by 8 bases, with 9 bases between them. The V gene's germline CDR1 is SGDLS and CDR2 YYNGEE. The CDR3 is made up of 13 amino acids. Written as DNA, the CDR3 is TGTGCCAGCAGCGTAGCGCGCCGGGATGAGCAGTTCTTC. Its protein is CASSVARRDEQFF.

This rearrangement joins TRBV10-3 to TRBJ1-2; D might be TRBD1 (6 bases). V was trimmed by 2 bases and J by 8 bases, leaving 15 bases between them. Germline CDR1 reads ENHRY; CDR2 reads SYGVKD. The length of the CDR3 is 14 residues. CDR3 DNA: TGTGCCATCAGTGAGGCGACAGGTCTCCTCGGCTACACCTTC. Its protein product is CAISEATGLLGYTF.

The chain is built from TRBV9 and TRBJ1-1; D is perhaps TRBD1 (6 bases). There are 14 residues in the CDR3. Germline V gene data show CDR1 as SGDLS and CDR2 as YYNGEE. V lost 4 bases, J lost 10 bases, and 20 bases lay in between. CDR3 amino acids: CASSKSQGRGGAFF. The CDR3 DNA reads as TGTGCCAGCAGCAAGTCCCAGGGGCGCGGTGGAGCTTTCTTT.

The V gene is TRBV7-8, the J gene TRBJ2-7; 7 nucleotides match TRBD2. The CDR3 length is 17 residues. Germline V CDR1 and CDR2: SGHVS, FQNEAQ. Germline trimming cut 5 bases from V and 0 bases from J; bases unmatched to any gene: 13. The CDR3 spells CASSPGLVGLGSYEQYF. CDR3 nucleotide sequence: TGTGCCAGCAGCCCAGGACTAGTCGGGTTAGGCTCCTACGAGCAGTACTTC.

The chain combines TRBV30 with TRBJ2-2; D is unclear. Germline V lookup: CDR1 GTSNPN, CDR2 SVGIG (reference sequence). V was pared by 0 bases and J by 5 bases, with 7 bases between. There are 13 residues in the CDR3. CDR3 loop: CAWSVDGTGELFF. The DNA for the CDR3 is TGTGCCTGGAGTGTAGACGGGACCGGGGAGCTGTTTTTT.

The chain combines TRBV21-1 with TRBJ1-5; the D call of TRBD1 is as the table states it, not checked on the DNA. TRBV21-1 is a pseudogene. This CDR3 has 19 amino acids. This chain's CDR3 is CASSNRLRTGYTRNQPQHF. The CDR3 bases are TGTGCCAGCAGCAATCGTTTGAGGACAGGGTACACACGAAATCAGCCCCAGCATTTT.

This rearrangement joins TRBV2 to TRBJ2-7; 11 bases are shared with TRBD2. Germline V gene lookup returns CDR1 SNHLY and CDR2 FYNNEI. CDR3 length equals 16 residues. V was clipped by 3 bases and J by 4 bases; unmatched bases: 8. CDR3 residues: CASSDYPTSGRYEQYF. CDR3 bases: TGTGCCAGCAGTGATTACCCCACTAGCGGGAGATACGAGCAGTACTTC.

This clone was found once. The chain uses TRBV27 and TRBJ2-1; 14 nucleotides agree with TRBD2. CDR3 length equals 15 residues. Germline V gene data show CDR1 as MNHEY and CDR2 as SMNVEV (reference sequence). The V and J ends lost 4 bases and 10 bases, in that order; junction bases with no gene match: 6. The CDR3 nucleotides read TGTGCCAGCAGTTCCCCCCGGACTAGCGGGAGGGAGCAGTTCTTC. Protein: CASSSPRTSGREQFF.

V and J are TRBV3-1 (or the pseudogene TRBV3-2) and TRBJ2-7; 8 nucleotides agree with TRBD1. J was trimmed by 5 bases and V by 4 bases; bases with no gene match: 10. Looked up from germline, CDR1 is LGHDT and CDR2 is YNNKEL (reference sequence). The CDR3 contains 15 residues. CDR3 nucleotides: TGTGCCAGCAGCCGCTACAGGGGGTCCCTTCACGAGCAGTACTTC. It translates to CASSRYRGSLHEQYF.

In this sample, this clone turned up once. This chain uses TRBV5-6 with TRBJ1-2; 8 bases agree with TRBD1. The germline gives CDR1 SGHDT, CDR2 YYEEEE. V dropped 4 bases and J dropped 4; count of bases not matched to a gene: 6. This CDR3 is 14 amino acids long. The CDR3 DNA follows: TGTGCCAGCAGCCATTGGACAGGGTTCTATGGCTACACCTTC. It is translated as CASSHWTGFYGYTF.

This clone was recorded a few times. As DNA, the CDR3 is TGTGCCAGCAGCTTAACCGGGGGGGCCCAAGAGACCCAGTACTTC. This translates into CASSLTGGAQETQYF. The chain combines TRBV7-3 with TRBJ2-5; 8 positions agree with TRBD2. Germline CDR1 and CDR2: SGHTA and FQGTGA. After removal of 0 bases from V and 1 base from J, the junction contained 1 base not matched to a gene. There are 15 residues in the CDR3. Filled out from reference TRBV7-3 and TRBJ2-5, the complete variable domain reads GAGVSQTPSNKVTEKGKYVELRCDPISGHTALYWYRQSLGQGPEFLIYFQGTGAADDSGLPNDRFFAVRPEGSVSTLKIQRTERGDSAVYLCASSLTGGAQETQYFGPGTRLLVL.

This sequence joins TRBV9 and TRBJ2-2, with 8 nucleotides matching TRBD1. With V trimmed by 0 bases and J by 6 bases, 4 bases remained unmatched. CDR1 is SGDLS, CDR2 YYNGEE, per germline. The CDR3 extends over 15 amino acids. Here the CDR3 DNA reads TGTGCCAGCAGCGTAGGGACAGGGTTCGCCGGGGAGCTGTTTTTT. Translated: CASSVGTGFAGELFF.

The rearrangement links TRBV2 to TRBJ1-2, with 7 bases that match TRBD1. V was clipped by 1 base and J by 4 bases; unmatched bases: 6. CDR3 length: 15 residues. Per the germline V gene, CDR1 is SNHLY and CDR2 is FYNNEI. The CDR3: CASSEGDRAIYGYTF. The CDR3 nucleotides read TGTGCCAGCAGTGAAGGAGACAGGGCGATCTATGGCTACACCTTC. The whole variable domain, remainder taken from reference TRBV2 and TRBJ1-2, is EPEVTQTPSHQVTQMGQEVILRCVPISNHLYFYWYRQILGQKVEFLVSFYNNEISEKSEIFDDQFSVERPDGSNFTLKIRSTKLEDSAMYFCASSEGDRAIYGYTFGSGTRLTVV.

This sequence joins TRBV18 and TRBJ1-3; possibly TRBD1 for D (5 bases). Germline CDR1 is KGHSH and CDR2 is LQKENI. The V end lost 3 bases, the J end lost 0 bases, and 15 bases lay between the germline ends. This CDR3 contains 17 residues. The CDR3 DNA follows: TGTGCCAGCTCACCCCAGATCTCAGGGCACTCTGGAAACACCATATATTTT. Protein: CASSPQISGHSGNTIYF.

The chain links TRBV11-2 to TRBJ2-7; a possible D gene is TRBD1 (6 bases). The CDR3 consists of 14 residues. From germline, CDR1 is SGHAT and CDR2 FQNNGV. V lost 2 bases to trimming and J lost 1 base, with 9 bases between them. The chain's CDR3 is CASSLWQGSYEQYF. CDR3 nucleotide sequence: TGTGCCAGCAGCTTATGGCAGGGGTCCTACGAGCAGTACTTC.

The chain joins TRBV27 to TRBJ2-2; 10 positions match TRBD2. This CDR3 is 17 amino acids long. Trimming removed 2 bases from V and 3 bases from J; junction bases left unmatched: 6. Germline V gene sequence: CDR1 MNHEY, CDR2 SMNVEV (reference sequence). The CDR3 nucleotides read TGTGCCAGCAGTTTACTTTCTAGCGGGAGCGACACCGGGGAGCTGTTTTTT. It translates to CASSLLSSGSDTGELFF.

The chain is built from TRBV25-1 and TRBJ2-7; TRBD1 is a possible D gene (6 bases). Germline CDR1 MGHDK, CDR2 SYGVNS. Deletions cut 1 base from V and 2 bases from J, with 9 bases between. The CDR3 loop spans 14 amino acids. CDR3 nucleotide sequence: TGTGCCAGCAGTGAATCAACAGGGACCTACGAGCAGTACTTC. Translating gives CASSESTGTYEQYF.

V and J are TRBV10-2 and TRBJ1-4, with D perhaps TRBD1 (6 bases). Germline V lookup: CDR1 WSHSY, CDR2 SAAADI. V was cut by 3 bases and J by 5 bases, with 13 bases left in between. CDR3 length: 15 residues. The CDR3 nucleotides read TGCGCCAGCAGTGACCCCCGCGGACAGAATGAAAAACTGTTTTTT. Protein sequence: CASSDPRGQNEKLFF.

The V gene is TRBV29-1, the J gene TRBJ1-1, with 7 bases that match TRBD1. J gave up 5 bases and V 6 bases, and 6 bases lay outside the gene matches. The CDR3 has 12 amino acids. CDR1 and CDR2 (germline): SQVTM, ANQGSEA. Written as DNA, the CDR3 is TGCAGCGTGCCGAACAGGGGAACTGAAGCTTTCTTT. It codes for CSVPNRGTEAFF.

The chain employs TRBV19 and TRBJ1-5; unclear D gene. CDR1 is LNHDA and CDR2 is SQIVND in the germline V gene (reference sequence). Trimming cost V 3 bases and J 5 bases, with 8 bases left between them. The CDR3 totals 13 residues. CDR3 sequence reads: CASSIGAYQPQHF. In DNA form, the CDR3 reads TGTGCCAGTAGTATCGGAGCGTATCAGCCCCAGCATTTT.

The V gene is TRBV9, the J gene TRBJ1-1; 8 bases fit TRBD1. The CDR3 length is 14 residues. The junction had 7 bases not matched to a gene; V was cut back by 4 bases and J by 5 bases. Germline V gives CDR1 SGDLS, CDR2 YYNGEE. CDR3 nucleotide sequence: TGTGCCAGCAGCTGGACAGGGCTGGGGACTGAAGCTTTCTTT. It encodes CASSWTGLGTEAFF.

J is TRBJ1-3 and V is TRBV9; 7 bases agree with TRBD1. V shed 4 bases and J 0 bases; nucleotides not matched to a gene: 10. Germline V lookup: CDR1 SGDLS, CDR2 YYNGEE. The CDR3 is 17 residues long. The CDR3 nucleotides read TGTGCCAGCAGCTCACCGACAGGGTCCTACTCTGGAAACACCATATATTTT. It translates to CASSSPTGSYSGNTIYF.

V and J are TRBV5-4 and TRBJ1-2; TRBD1 might be the D (6 bases). CDR3 size: 14 residues. V lost 0 bases to trimming and J lost 4 bases, with 10 bases between them. CDR1 is SGHNT, CDR2 YYREEE, per germline (reference sequence). CDR3 bases: TGTGCCAGCAGCTTGGAGCGGGGGGCCTATGGCTACACCTTC. This sequence encodes CASSLERGAYGYTF.

This rearrangement joins TRBV11-2 to TRBJ2-2; 7 bases line up with TRBD1. CDR1 is SGHAT, CDR2 FQNNGV, per germline. V trimming: 5 bases; J trimming: 7 bases; junction bases outside the gene matches: 13. CDR3 length equals 16 residues. The CDR3 loop reads CASSPRQGSWNGELFF. The CDR3 DNA reads as TGTGCCAGCAGCCCCCGACAGGGAAGTTGGAACGGGGAGCTGTTTTTT.

The rearrangement uses TRBV5-1 and TRBJ2-1; TRBD2 matches 11 bases. CDR3 size: 16 residues. The germline CDR1 and CDR2 sequences are SGHRS and YFSETQ. The V and J ends lost 4 bases and 6 bases, in that order; junction bases with no gene match: 9. CDR3 in DNA: TGCGCCAGCAGCAGGAATATAGCGGGAGGGTCCAATGAGCAGTTCTTC. Protein product: CASSRNIAGGSNEQFF.

V and J are TRBV7-2 and TRBJ1-1; D uncertain. This CDR3 is built from 15 residues. V lost 3 bases, J lost 4 bases, and 15 bases lay in between. The germline V gene has CDR1 SGHTA and CDR2 FQGNSA. CDR3 amino acids: CASSLMVREGTEAFF. The DNA of the CDR3 is TGTGCCAGCAGCTTGATGGTGAGGGAGGGCACTGAAGCTTTCTTT.